One sample yielded the 17 T cell receptor beta chains listed below, sequenced in a study of CD8 T cells in Susac syndrome. Random hexamers were used to reverse transcribe the RNA input (roughly 0.5 to 1 ug). TCRdb re-analysed the immunoSEQ multiplex PCR reads in MiXCR, keeping a single row per CDR3 protein. The table records about 120,000 distinct CDR3 sequences, roughly 94% of them present only once. The sample consisted of CD4+ T cells from PBMCs. The source of these receptors is a human donor in good health.

The rearrangement links TRBV20-1 to TRBJ2-7; D possibly matches TRBD1 or TRBD2 (5 bases each). The V end lost 2 bases, the J end lost 5 bases, and 10 bases lay between the germline ends. There are 12 residues in the CDR3. Germline-derived CDR1 and CDR2 are DFQATT and SNEGSKA (reference sequence). The CDR3, as DNA: TGCAGTGCTAGATCAGGGAGCGACGAGCAGTACTTC. Translated, it gives CSARSGSDEQYF.

V and J are TRBV19 and TRBJ1-6; D not certain. V was shortened by 5 bases and J by 10 bases, with 9 bases between the two germline ends. Per the germline V gene, CDR1 is LNHDA and CDR2 is SQIVND (reference sequence). The CDR3 covers 12 residues. As DNA, the CDR3 is TGTGCCAGTAGTCAGAGGCAGTCACCCCTCCACTTT. This gives the protein CASSQRQSPLHF.

The chain combines TRBV20-1 with TRBJ2-1; TRBD2 might be the D (6 bases). V dropped 1 base and J dropped 4 bases, with 11 bases sitting between them. Germline V lookup: CDR1 DFQATT, CDR2 SNEGSKA (reference sequence). The CDR3 contains 14 residues. CDR3 amino acids: CSARAGGAYNEQFF. The DNA of the CDR3 is TGCAGTGCTAGAGCTGGAGGGGCTTACAATGAGCAGTTCTTC.

J is TRBJ2-2 and V is TRBV14, with TRBD2 matching 9 bases. Unmatched junction bases numbered 6, after V lost 4 bases and J lost 0 bases. The CDR3 covers 17 residues. The germline V gene encodes CDR1 SGHDN and CDR2 FVKESK. CDR3 bases: TGTGCCAGCAGCCGTCAGCTAGCGGGGACGAACACCGGGGAGCTGTTTTTT. This encodes CASSRQLAGTNTGELFF. The complete variable domain, with remaining parts taken from reference TRBV14 and TRBJ2-2, reads EAGVTQFPSHSVIEKGQTVTLRCDPISGHDNLYWYRRVMGKEIKFLLHFVKESKQDESGMPNNRFLAERTGGTYSTLKVQPAELEDSGVYFCASSRQLAGTNTGELFFGEGSRLTVL.

The chain carries TRBV2 and TRBJ1-2; no clear D gene. V lost 0 bases to trimming and J lost 4 bases, with 12 bases between them. The CDR3 is 15 amino acids. CDR1 is SNHLY and CDR2 is FYNNEI in the germline V gene. CDR3 sequence: CASSEASGRSYGYTF. CDR3 DNA sequence: TGTGCCAGCAGTGAAGCTAGCGGACGGTCCTATGGCTACACCTTC.

The chain uses TRBV29-1 and TRBJ2-7, with 7 bases fitting TRBD1. With 7 bases clipped from V and 4 bases from J, the junction kept 7 bases outside the gene matches. CDR1 SQVTM and CDR2 ANQGSEA come from the germline V gene. The CDR3 loop spans 12 amino acids. The CDR3 loop reads CSGSETGYEQYF. The CDR3 region has the DNA TGCAGCGGATCAGAGACAGGGTACGAGCAGTACTTC.

The CDR3, as DNA: TGTGCCAGCAGTCCTCTCAGTTTAGCGAGCAATGAGCAGTTCTTC. It encodes CASSPLSLASNEQFF. This chain connects TRBV2 to TRBJ2-1; tentatively, D is TRBD2 (5 bases). This CDR3 is 15 amino acids long. Looked up from germline, CDR1 is SNHLY and CDR2 is FYNNEI. V shed 5 bases and J shed 6 bases, with 17 bases lying between them. Full variable domain (remainder filled in from reference TRBV2 and TRBJ2-1): EPEVTQTPSHQVTQMGQEVILRCVPISNHLYFYWYRQILGQKVEFLVSFYNNEISEKSEIFDDQFSVERPDGSNFTLKIRSTKLEDSAMYFCASSPLSLASNEQFFGPGTRLTVL.

This rearrangement joins TRBV27 to TRBJ2-7; D perhaps matches TRBD1 (6 bases). V was shortened by 5 bases and J by 2 bases, with 19 bases between the two germline ends. Germline CDR1 reads MNHEY; CDR2 reads SMNVEV (reference sequence). CDR3 length equals 16 residues. DNA for the CDR3: TGTGCCAGCAGTCGCCTCGGACAGTCTGTACCCTACGAGCAGTACTTC. This gives the protein CASSRLGQSVPYEQYF.

The gene calls are TRBV19 and TRBJ2-5; D is unclear. The CDR3 runs 13 residues. Germline-derived CDR1 and CDR2 are LNHDA and SQIVND (reference sequence). V gave up 6 bases and J gave up 5 bases, with 13 bases separating them. CDR3 coding DNA: TGTGCCAGTAGAGCGAGTCCCGGGGAGACCCAGTACTTC. This codes for CASRASPGETQYF.

A single count supports this clonotype. This chain uses TRBV5-1 with TRBJ2-7; D gene ambiguous. Germline values: CDR1 SGHRS, CDR2 YFSETQ. Trimming took 2 bases from V and 2 from J, leaving 14 bases between them. The CDR3 length is 15 residues. CDR3: CASSFSGVSTYEQYF. CDR3 nucleotides: TGCGCCAGCAGCTTTTCAGGCGTATCCACCTACGAGCAGTACTTC.

This chain connects TRBV28 to TRBJ1-4; unclear D gene. CDR3 size: 12 residues. With 3 bases removed from V and 8 bases from J, the gap between germline ends came to 7 bases. The germline CDR1 and CDR2 sequences are MDHEN and SYDVKM. The CDR3 region is CASSLRREKLFF. The CDR3 DNA follows: TGTGCCAGCAGTTTGAGGAGGGAAAAACTGTTTTTT. Full variable domain (rest looked up from reference TRBV28 and TRBJ1-4): DVKVTQSSRYLVKRTGEKVFLECVQDMDHENMFWYRQDPGLGLRLIYFSYDVKMKEKGDIPEGYSVSREKKERFSLILESASTNQTSMYLCASSLRREKLFFGSGTQLSVL.

The rearrangement uses TRBV24-1 and TRBJ2-7; 10 positions agree with TRBD1. V lost 11 bases, J lost 3 bases, and 6 bases stayed unmatched. From germline, CDR1 is KGHDR and CDR2 SFDVKD. This CDR3 has 13 amino acids. DNA for the CDR3: TGTGCCATCGGGGGGGACAGGGGCTACGAGCAGTACTTC. It codes for CAIGGDRGYEQYF.

V and J are TRBV6-1 and TRBJ2-7; no clear D gene. The V end lost 0 bases, the J end lost 3 bases, and 9 bases lay between the germline ends. This CDR3 region has 14 residues. Per germline, CDR1 MNHNS and CDR2 SASEGT. Here the CDR3 reads CASSEARRSYEQYF. DNA for the CDR3: TGTGCCAGCAGTGAAGCAAGGCGGAGCTACGAGCAGTACTTC.

Only one count was recorded for this clonotype. The chain links TRBV24-1 to TRBJ2-7; unclear D gene. In germline, CDR1 is KGHDR, CDR2 SFDVKD. CDR3 size: 14 residues. The germline V and J ends were trimmed by 4 bases and 4 bases, with 13 bases remaining between them. The CDR3 protein is CATSDRERMYEQYF. The CDR3 nucleotides read TGTGCCACCAGTGACCGAGAAAGGATGTACGAGCAGTACTTC.

This clonotype occurred a few times. CDR3 DNA sequence: TGTGCCTGGAGTGGGACTAGCGCCCGCACAGATACGCAGTATTTT. It codes for CAWSGTSARTDTQYF. This sequence joins TRBV30 and TRBJ2-3; 9 nucleotides align to TRBD2. CDR1 is GTSNPN, CDR2 SVGIG, per germline (reference sequence). The CDR3 has 15 residues. J was trimmed by 1 base and V by 1 base; bases with no gene match: 3.

The CDR3 nucleotides are TGCGCCAGCAGCCAAGATCAGGGGGCGGATACGCAGTATTTT. Its protein product is CASSQDQGADTQYF. The V call is TRBV4-1, the J call TRBJ2-3; 8 nucleotides align to TRBD1. CDR3 length: 14 amino acids. Germline V gene lookup returns CDR1 MGHRA and CDR2 YSYEKL. Losses at the gene ends were 0 bases for V and 6 bases for J; bases not matched to a gene: 2.

The rearrangement joins TRBV25-1 to TRBJ2-1; weak D call: TRBD2 (6 bases). From germline, CDR1 is MGHDK and CDR2 SYGVNS. V shed 6 bases and J shed 2 bases, with 20 bases lying between them. This CDR3 region has 17 residues. The CDR3 region is CASSEGPGTPTYNEQFF. CDR3 DNA: TGTGCCAGCAGCGAGGGCCCCGGGACTCCAACCTACAATGAGCAGTTCTTC. Based on the CDR3 plus reference TRBV25-1 and TRBJ2-1, the full variable domain is EADIYQTPRYLVIGTGKKITLECSQTMGHDKMYWYQQDPGMELHLIHYSYGVNSTEKGDLSSESTVSRIRTEHFPLTLESARPSHTSQYLCASSEGPGTPTYNEQFFGPGTRLTVL.